This T cell receptor (beta chain) was observed in a study of T cells after yellow fever vaccination. The study's findings and limits: Peak timing came faster in the weaker secondary response, day 5 versus 15. Booster samples showed a return of most primary-vaccination clones (about 96% CD4, approximately 85% CD8).

The CDR3 extends over 14 amino acids. V dropped 3 bases and J dropped 4 bases, with 11 bases sitting between them. The germline CDR1 and CDR2 sequences are MNHEY and SVGEGT. Conversion of TCR transcripts into cDNA relied on 5'RACE template switching, which added a universal primer site and UMIs. TCRdb fed the 5' RACE reads into MiXCR, producing one record per CDR3 protein. The sample gives some 160,000 distinct CDR3 sequences, over 7% of which show up once; about 40% is in the top ten. This clonotype has a handful of counts. Antigen unknown. V is TRBV6-2 or TRBV6-3 and J is TRBJ2-3; a weak D match, TRBD2 (5 bases). This clonotype was obtained from a man younger than 35 who received the YFV17D yellow fever vaccine. The source was CD8+ T cells sorted from PBMCs, collected 45 days after the yellow fever booster vaccination. The CDR3 sequence: CASSYRAAADTQYF. The CDR3 DNA follows: TGTGCCAGCAGTTATCGAGCGGCAGCAGATACGCAGTATTTT.